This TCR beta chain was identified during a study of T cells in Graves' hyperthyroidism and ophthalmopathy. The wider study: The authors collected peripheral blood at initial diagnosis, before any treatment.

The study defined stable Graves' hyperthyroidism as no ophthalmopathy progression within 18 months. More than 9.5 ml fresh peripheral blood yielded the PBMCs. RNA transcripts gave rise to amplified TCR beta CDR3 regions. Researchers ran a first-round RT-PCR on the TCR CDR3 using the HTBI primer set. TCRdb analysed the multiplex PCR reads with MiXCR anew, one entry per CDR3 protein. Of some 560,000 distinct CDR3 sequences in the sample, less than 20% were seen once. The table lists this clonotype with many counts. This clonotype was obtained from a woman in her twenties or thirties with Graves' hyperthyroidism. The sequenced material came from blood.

CDR3 sequence reads: CASSTRLAGAYNEQFF. In DNA, the CDR3 is TGTGCCAGCAGCACCCGACTAGCGGGAGCCTACAATGAGCAGTTCTTC. This sequence joins TRBV11-2 and TRBJ2-1, with 12 nucleotides matching TRBD2. V lost 5 bases to trimming and J lost 2 bases; unmatched junction nucleotides: 4. The CDR3 length is 16 residues. The germline gives CDR1 SGHAT, CDR2 FQNNGV.